These 27 T cell receptor beta chains came from one sample sequenced in a study of identical twins. TCRdb reanalysed the 5' RACE reads using MiXCR and keeps one entry per CDR3 protein. The sample includes fewer than 900,000 distinct CDR3 sequences, around 20% of them seen just once. The sample was also linked to a second study, of T cells expressing NK-cell markers.

Source material: PBMCs. Every receptor here comes from a woman aged 18-30 years in good health.

The gene calls are TRBV20-1 and TRBJ2-4; 7 nucleotides line up with TRBD1. There are 15 residues in the CDR3. Trimming at V came to 1 base and at J to 0 bases, leaving 3 bases not matched to a gene. Germline V gives CDR1 DFQATT, CDR2 SNEGSKA (reference sequence). CDR3: CSARATGKAKNIQYF. The CDR3 region has the DNA TGCAGTGCTAGAGCGACAGGGAAAGCCAAAAACATTCAGTACTTC.

This clonotype was counted between two and nine times. The chain combines TRBV12-3 or TRBV12-4 with TRBJ1-1; D might be TRBD1 (5 bases). With 1 base removed from V and 6 bases from J, the gap between germline ends came to 18 bases. The CDR3 totals 16 residues. The DNA for the CDR3 is TGTGCCAGCAGTTTAGGGGGCAAACTGGTTGGTGCTGAAGCTTTCTTT. Translating it yields CASSLGGKLVGAEAFF.

This clonotype has only a few counts. The rearrangement joins TRBV29-1 to TRBJ1-4; D might be TRBD1 (6 bases). The germline gives CDR1 SQVTM, CDR2 ANQGSEA. This CDR3 contains 14 residues. Deletions cut 7 bases from V and 7 bases from J, with 19 bases between. CDR3 in amino acids: CSAGGGARGEKLFF. CDR3 in DNA: TGCAGCGCCGGAGGGGGGGCGAGGGGTGAAAAACTGTTTTTT. The full variable domain, completed using reference TRBV29-1 and TRBJ1-4, is SAVISQKPSRDICQRGTSLTIQCQVDSQVTMMFWYRQQPGQSLTLIATANQGSEATYESGFVIDKFPISRPNLTFSTLTVSNMSPEDSSIYLCSAGGGARGEKLFFGSGTQLSVL.

This clonotype was seen a few times. The chain couples TRBV6-5 to TRBJ1-4; D ambiguous. CDR1 is MNHEY and CDR2 is SVGAGI in the germline V gene. V was clipped by 5 bases and J by 7 bases, with 5 bases between them. The CDR3 spans 11 residues. CDR3 protein: CASSNREKLFF. The DNA of the CDR3 is TGTGCCAGCAGTAACCGTGAAAAACTGTTTTTT.

This clonotype was counted only a few times. The J gene is TRBJ2-1, the V gene TRBV6-5; D gene unclear. Germline CDR1 reads MNHEY; CDR2 reads SVGAGI. CDR3 length: 12 amino acids. V was clipped by 2 bases and J by 7 bases, with 6 bases between them. The CDR3 sequence is CASSYPENEQFF. CDR3 nucleotide sequence: TGTGCCAGCAGTTACCCAGAGAATGAGCAGTTCTTC.

On this clonotype itself: A much bigger clone sits one base away, suggesting this may be a read error. V is TRBV20-1 and J is TRBJ2-7; the D gene is possibly TRBD2 (7 bases). Germline-derived CDR1 and CDR2 are DFQATT and SNEGSKA (reference sequence). The CDR3 length is 12 residues. Trimming stripped 4 bases from V and 5 bases from J, with 12 bases between. This CDR3 reads CSAKRGAHEQYF. CDR3 sequence (DNA): TGCAGTGCTAAACGGGGGGCCCACGAGCAGTACTTC.

There are many counts of this clonotype. The J gene is TRBJ2-5, the V gene TRBV28; 9 positions match TRBD2. Germline CDR1 MDHEN, CDR2 SYDVKM. The CDR3 spans 16 residues. J was trimmed by 1 base and V by 3 bases; bases with no gene match: 6. The CDR3 nucleotides are TGTGCCAGCAGTTTTGGCGCTAGCGGGGCCCAAGAGACCCAGTACTTC. Translation gives CASSFGASGAQETQYF. Combining the CDR3 with reference TRBV28 and TRBJ2-5 gives the whole variable domain DVKVTQSSRYLVKRTGEKVFLECVQDMDHENMFWYRQDPGLGLRLIYFSYDVKMKEKGDIPEGYSVSREKKERFSLILESASTNQTSMYLCASSFGASGAQETQYFGPGTRLLVL.

The CDR3 DNA sequence: TGTGCCAGCGGCCAAAATGAGCAGTTCTTC. Translated, it gives CASGQNEQFF. The genes are TRBV7-9 and TRBJ2-1, with D uncertain. Germline lookup yields CDR1 SEHNR and CDR2 FQNEAQ (reference sequence). The CDR3 has 10 amino acids. Between the trimmed V and J ends, which lost 8 bases and 7 bases, there was a span of 6 bases.

This clonotype has a handful of counts. The V call is TRBV20-1, the J call TRBJ2-2; perhaps TRBD1 as D (6 bases). This CDR3 spans 15 amino acids. CDR1 is DFQATT, CDR2 SNEGSKA, per germline (reference sequence). Trimming took off 6 bases at V and 7 bases at J, with 21 bases between the two ends. The CDR3 loop reads CSAAPGHSGDGELFF. Here the CDR3 DNA reads TGCAGTGCCGCGCCGGGACACAGTGGAGACGGGGAGCTGTTTTTT.

This clonotype was seen a handful of times. The CDR3 is CASSYWIAGADTQYF. CDR3 in DNA: TGTGCCAGCAGTTATTGGATAGCGGGAGCCGATACGCAGTATTTT. The chain joins TRBV6-2 or TRBV6-3 to TRBJ2-3; 9 bases agree with TRBD2. The germline V gene has CDR1 MNHEY and CDR2 SVGEGT. CDR3 length: 15 residues. V lost 3 bases to trimming and J lost 6 bases; unmatched junction nucleotides: 7.

This clonotype was observed many times. V is TRBV7-9 and J is TRBJ2-6; D uncertain. The germline V and J ends were trimmed by 4 bases and 2 bases, with 6 bases remaining between them. The germline gives CDR1 SEHNR, CDR2 FQNEAQ (reference sequence). CDR3 length: 14 residues. CDR3 in DNA: TGTGCCAGCAGCTCCGCAACTGGGGCCAACGTCCTGACTTTC. Its translation is CASSSATGANVLTF.

The chain joins TRBV4-2 to TRBJ2-5; D may be TRBD1 or TRBD2 (5 bases each). In germline, CDR1 is LGHNA, CDR2 YNFKEQ. The length of the CDR3 is 17 residues. V lost 0 bases to trimming and J lost 5 bases, with 19 bases between them. Here the CDR3 DNA reads TGTGCCAGCAGCCAAGATATAACGGGGCCCCCACGGGAGACCCAGTACTTC. It codes for CASSQDITGPPRETQYF.

This clonotype was counted a few times. The chain combines TRBV7-8 with TRBJ1-6, with D uncertain. V gave up 6 bases and J gave up 8 bases, with 14 bases separating them. The CDR3 runs 14 residues. The germline CDR1 and CDR2 sequences are SGHVS and FQNEAQ. The CDR3 DNA reads TGTGCCAGCAGAAGCGACCCACGGGATTCACCCCTCCACTTT. It is translated as CASRSDPRDSPLHF.

This clonotype was seen more than once but under ten times. The chain joins TRBV27 to TRBJ2-7; D is possibly TRBD2 (5 bases). V was trimmed by 3 bases and J by 2 bases, leaving 14 bases between them. The CDR3 has 15 residues. Germline-derived CDR1 and CDR2 are MNHEY and SMNVEV (reference sequence). CDR3: CASSFNRGPTYEQYF. For the CDR3, the DNA is TGTGCCAGCAGTTTTAATAGAGGGCCGACCTACGAGCAGTACTTC.

At least ten counts were recorded for this clonotype. The chain has TRBV10-3 and TRBJ2-1; 9 nucleotides align to TRBD1. CDR3 length equals 14 residues. Germline V gene lookup returns CDR1 ENHRY and CDR2 SYGVKD. The junction had 3 bases not matched to a gene; V was cut back by 4 bases and J by 5 bases. CDR3 protein: CAISGDRDNNEQFF. The CDR3 DNA reads as TGTGCCATCAGTGGGGACAGGGACAACAATGAGCAGTTCTTC.

This clonotype was seen a few times. The chain recombines TRBV20-1 with TRBJ1-5, with a tentative D call TRBD1 (6 bases). V was cut by 2 bases and J by 9 bases, with 11 bases left in between. Per germline, CDR1 DFQATT and CDR2 SNEGSKA (reference sequence). This CDR3 spans 12 amino acids. As DNA, the CDR3 is TGCAGTGCTAGACACAGGGTCGGGCCCCAGCATTTT. This translates into CSARHRVGPQHF.

The chain is built from TRBV11-2 and TRBJ2-1; TRBD2 agrees at 9 bases. The V and J ends lost 0 bases and 6 bases, in that order; junction bases with no gene match: 9. The germline CDR1 and CDR2 sequences are SGHAT and FQNNGV. The CDR3 is 17 residues long. The CDR3 loop reads CASSLETAGGPGNEQFF. CDR3 nucleotide sequence: TGTGCCAGCAGCTTAGAAACGGCGGGAGGGCCAGGCAATGAGCAGTTCTTC.

The gene calls are TRBV10-3 and TRBJ2-1; 9 bases match TRBD2. The CDR3 totals 13 residues. Losses at the gene ends were 8 bases for V and 7 bases for J; bases not matched to a gene: 6. From germline, CDR1 is ENHRY and CDR2 SYGVKD. This chain's CDR3 is CAIFSGSQNEQFF. For the CDR3, the DNA is TGTGCCATCTTTAGCGGGAGTCAGAATGAGCAGTTCTTC.

The chain combines TRBV11-2 with TRBJ2-7; D is undetermined. Germline V gives CDR1 SGHAT, CDR2 FQNNGV. V was shortened by 0 bases and J by 2 bases, with 11 bases between the two germline ends. The CDR3 is made up of 15 amino acids. CDR3 in DNA: TGTGCCAGCAGCTTAGATACGAGGAGCCCCTACGAGCAGTACTTC. This sequence encodes CASSLDTRSPYEQYF.

V gene TRBV5-5 combines with J gene TRBJ2-2; 8 bases are a match to TRBD1. J lost 3 bases, V lost 2 bases, and 3 bases had no gene match. Germline V gene sequence: CDR1 SGHKS, CDR2 YYEKEE (reference sequence). CDR3 size: 15 residues. In DNA, the CDR3 is TGTGCCAGCAGCTTATTGGACAGGGACACCGGGGAGCTGTTTTTT. Amino acids: CASSLLDRDTGELFF.

This clonotype was seen at least ten times. This chain connects TRBV6-1 to TRBJ1-3; no clear D gene. The germline V and J ends were trimmed by 2 bases and 0 bases, with 14 bases remaining between them. Germline CDR1 reads MNHNS; CDR2 reads SASEGT. This CDR3 spans 17 amino acids. As DNA, the CDR3 is TGTGCCAGCAGTGAATATCCAGGCGGAGGCTCTGGAAACACCATATATTTT. Translated, it gives CASSEYPGGGSGNTIYF.

A few counts support this clonotype. This chain joins TRBV20-1 and TRBJ2-3; maybe TRBD2 (6 bases). Per germline, CDR1 DFQATT and CDR2 SNEGSKA (reference sequence). The ends were cut back, 0 bases at V and 2 bases at J, with 9 bases in the middle. The CDR3 is 14 residues long. The CDR3 region has the DNA TGCAGTGCTAGAGAACTAGCCTTCACAGATACGCAGTATTTT. Its protein is CSARELAFTDTQYF.

This clonotype was observed many times. V is TRBV4-2 and J is TRBJ2-3; D may be TRBD1 or TRBD2 (6 bases each). With 0 bases removed from V and 4 bases from J, the gap between germline ends came to 14 bases. The V gene's germline CDR1 is LGHNA and CDR2 YNFKEQ. The CDR3 is 16 amino acids. As DNA, the CDR3 is TGTGCCAGCAGCCAAGATAGTAGGGGGGTGTCAGATACGCAGTATTTT. Translated: CASSQDSRGVSDTQYF.

V usage is TRBV20-1 and J usage is TRBJ2-3, with 11 bases identical to TRBD2. Looked up from germline, CDR1 is DFQATT and CDR2 is SNEGSKA (reference sequence). This CDR3 contains 16 residues. The junction had 14 bases not matched to a gene; V was cut back by 3 bases and J by 9 bases. The CDR3 spells CSASRPSGGPVETQYF. Here the CDR3 DNA reads TGCAGTGCTAGTCGTCCTAGCGGGGGGCCCGTGGAGACGCAGTATTTT.

This chain joins TRBV10-3 and TRBJ2-3; D is possibly TRBD1 (6 bases). V was cut by 2 bases and J by 7 bases, with 10 bases left in between. Germline V gives CDR1 ENHRY, CDR2 SYGVKD. This CDR3 is built from 13 residues. The CDR3 sequence: CAISEEGVNTQYF. DNA of the CDR3: TGTGCCATCAGTGAGGAGGGGGTGAATACGCAGTATTTT.

This rearrangement joins TRBV7-8 to TRBJ1-1; perhaps TRBD1 as D (5 bases). The CDR3 is 14 residues long. With 7 bases removed from V and 1 base from J, the gap between germline ends came to 13 bases. Germline V lookup: CDR1 SGHVS, CDR2 FQNEAQ. This CDR3 is CASTIRGGNTEAFF. As DNA, the CDR3 is TGTGCCAGCACTATCCGGGGGGGGAACACTGAAGCTTTCTTT. Looking up the rest from reference TRBV7-8 and TRBJ1-1 gives the full variable domain: GAGVSQSPRYKVAKRGQDVALRCDPISGHVSLFWYQQALGQGPEFLTYFQNEAQLDKSGLPSDRFFAERPEGSVSTLKIQRTQQEDSAVYLCASTIRGGNTEAFFGQGTRLTVV.

V is TRBV25-1 and J is TRBJ2-1; D unclear. CDR3 length equals 13 residues. Germline CDR1 is MGHDK and CDR2 is SYGVNS. V was clipped by 1 base and J by 7 bases, with 8 bases between them. CDR3 residues: CASSESKGNEQFF. DNA for the CDR3: TGTGCCAGCAGTGAATCTAAAGGGAATGAGCAGTTCTTC.